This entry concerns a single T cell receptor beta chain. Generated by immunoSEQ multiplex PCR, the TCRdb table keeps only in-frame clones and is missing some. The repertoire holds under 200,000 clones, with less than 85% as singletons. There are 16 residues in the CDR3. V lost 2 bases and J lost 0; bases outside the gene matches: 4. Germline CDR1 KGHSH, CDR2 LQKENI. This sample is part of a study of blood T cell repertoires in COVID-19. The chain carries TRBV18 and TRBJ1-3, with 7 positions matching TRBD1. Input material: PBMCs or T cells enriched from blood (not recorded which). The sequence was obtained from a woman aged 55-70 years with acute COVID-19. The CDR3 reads CASSPTTGSSGNTIYF. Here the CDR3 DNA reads TGTGCCAGCTCACCAACGACAGGGAGCTCTGGAAACACCATATATTTT.